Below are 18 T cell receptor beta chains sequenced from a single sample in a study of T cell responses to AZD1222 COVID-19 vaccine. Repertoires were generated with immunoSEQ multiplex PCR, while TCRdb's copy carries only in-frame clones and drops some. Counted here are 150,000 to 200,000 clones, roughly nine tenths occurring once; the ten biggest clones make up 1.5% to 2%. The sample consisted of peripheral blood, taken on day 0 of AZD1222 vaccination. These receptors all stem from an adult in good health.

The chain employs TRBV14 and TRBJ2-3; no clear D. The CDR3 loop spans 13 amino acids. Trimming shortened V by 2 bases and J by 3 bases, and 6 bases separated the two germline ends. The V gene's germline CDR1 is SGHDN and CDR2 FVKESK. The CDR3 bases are TGTGCCAGCAGCCAACTAGTTACAGATACGCAGTATTTT. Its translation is CASSQLVTDTQYF.

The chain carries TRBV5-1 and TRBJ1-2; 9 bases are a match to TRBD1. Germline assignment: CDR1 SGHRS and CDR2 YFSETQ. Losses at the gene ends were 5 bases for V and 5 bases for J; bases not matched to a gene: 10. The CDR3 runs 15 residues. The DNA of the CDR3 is TGCGCCAGCAGTTCCGCGACAGGGGGGCGATATGGCTACACCTTC. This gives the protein CASSSATGGRYGYTF.

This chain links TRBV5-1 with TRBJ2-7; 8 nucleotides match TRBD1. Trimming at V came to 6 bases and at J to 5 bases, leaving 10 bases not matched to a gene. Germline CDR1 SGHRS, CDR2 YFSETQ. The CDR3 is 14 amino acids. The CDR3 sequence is CASTRGTGFDEQYF. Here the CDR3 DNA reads TGCGCCAGCACAAGAGGGACAGGTTTTGACGAGCAGTACTTC. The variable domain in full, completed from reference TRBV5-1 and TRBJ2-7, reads KAGVTQTPRYLIKTRGQQVTLSCSPISGHRSVSWYQQTPGQGLQFLFEYFSETQRNKGNFPGRFSGRQFSNSRSEMNVSTLELGDSALYLCASTRGTGFDEQYFGPGTRLTVT.

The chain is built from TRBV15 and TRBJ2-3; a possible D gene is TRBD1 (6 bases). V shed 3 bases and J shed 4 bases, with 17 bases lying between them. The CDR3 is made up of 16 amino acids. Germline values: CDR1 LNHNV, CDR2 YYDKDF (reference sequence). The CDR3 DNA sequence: TGTGCCACCAGCAGGGGAGTTACAGGGTTATCAGATACGCAGTATTTT. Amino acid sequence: CATSRGVTGLSDTQYF.

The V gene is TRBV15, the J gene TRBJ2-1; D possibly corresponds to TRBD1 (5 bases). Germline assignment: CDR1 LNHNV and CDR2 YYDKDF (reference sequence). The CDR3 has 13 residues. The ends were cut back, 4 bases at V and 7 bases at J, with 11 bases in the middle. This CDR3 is CATSIEQVNEQFF. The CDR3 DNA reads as TGTGCCACCAGCATTGAACAGGTTAATGAGCAGTTCTTC. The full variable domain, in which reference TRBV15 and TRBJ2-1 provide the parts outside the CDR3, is DAMVIQNPRYQVTQFGKPVTLSCSQTLNHNVMYWYQQKSSQAPKLLFHYYDKDFNNEADTPDNFQSRRPNTSFCFLDIRSPGLGDTAMYLCATSIEQVNEQFFGPGTRLTVL.

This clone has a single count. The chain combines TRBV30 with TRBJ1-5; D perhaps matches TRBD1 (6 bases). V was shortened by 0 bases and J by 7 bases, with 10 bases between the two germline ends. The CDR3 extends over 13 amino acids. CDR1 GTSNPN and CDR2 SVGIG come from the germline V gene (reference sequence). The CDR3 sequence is CAWSVYRAQPQHF. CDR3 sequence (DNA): TGTGCCTGGAGTGTTTACAGGGCACAGCCCCAGCATTTT.

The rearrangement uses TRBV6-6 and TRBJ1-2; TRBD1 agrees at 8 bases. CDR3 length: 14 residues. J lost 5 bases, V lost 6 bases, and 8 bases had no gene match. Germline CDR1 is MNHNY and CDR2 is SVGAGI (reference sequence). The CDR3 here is CASSPDRAGYGYTF. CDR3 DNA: TGTGCCAGCAGCCCGGACAGGGCGGGATATGGCTACACCTTC.

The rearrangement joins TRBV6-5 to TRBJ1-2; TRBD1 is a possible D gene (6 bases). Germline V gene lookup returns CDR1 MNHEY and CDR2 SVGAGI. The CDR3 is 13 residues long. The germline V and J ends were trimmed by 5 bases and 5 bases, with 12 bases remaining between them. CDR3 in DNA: TGTGCCAGCAGTCAGGGGACGGTTTATGGCTACACCTTC. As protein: CASSQGTVYGYTF.

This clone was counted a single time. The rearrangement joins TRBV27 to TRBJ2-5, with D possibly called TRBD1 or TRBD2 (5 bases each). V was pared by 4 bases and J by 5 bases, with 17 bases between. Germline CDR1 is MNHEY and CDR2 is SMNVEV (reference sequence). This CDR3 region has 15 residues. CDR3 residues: CASSSRGLVYETQYF. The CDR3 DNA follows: TGTGCCAGCAGTTCCCGGGGCCTTGTCTACGAGACCCAGTACTTC.

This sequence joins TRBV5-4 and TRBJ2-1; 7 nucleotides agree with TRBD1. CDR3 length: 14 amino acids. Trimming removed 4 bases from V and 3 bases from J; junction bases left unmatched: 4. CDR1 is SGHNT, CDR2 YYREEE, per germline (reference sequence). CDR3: CASSPRDSYNEQFF. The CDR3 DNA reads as TGTGCCAGCAGCCCGAGGGACAGCTACAATGAGCAGTTCTTC.

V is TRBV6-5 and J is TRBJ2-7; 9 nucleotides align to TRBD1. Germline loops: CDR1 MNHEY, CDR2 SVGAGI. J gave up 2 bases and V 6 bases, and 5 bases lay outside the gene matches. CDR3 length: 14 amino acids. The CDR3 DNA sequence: TGTGCCAGCAGCGGACAGGGGCTGCCCTACGAGCAGTACGTC. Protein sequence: CASSGQGLPYEQYV.

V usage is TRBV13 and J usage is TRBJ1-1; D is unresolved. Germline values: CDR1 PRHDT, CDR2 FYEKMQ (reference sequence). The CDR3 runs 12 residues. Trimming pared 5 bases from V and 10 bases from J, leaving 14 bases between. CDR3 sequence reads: CASSRRGIAAFF. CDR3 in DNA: TGTGCCAGCAGCCGCCGAGGGATTGCAGCTTTCTTT.

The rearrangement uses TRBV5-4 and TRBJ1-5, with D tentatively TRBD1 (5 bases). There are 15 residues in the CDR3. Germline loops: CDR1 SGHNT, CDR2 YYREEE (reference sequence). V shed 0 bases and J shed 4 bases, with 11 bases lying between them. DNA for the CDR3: TGTGCCAGCAGCTTGGATCCGGGACCAAATCAGCCCCAGCATTTT. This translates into CASSLDPGPNQPQHF.

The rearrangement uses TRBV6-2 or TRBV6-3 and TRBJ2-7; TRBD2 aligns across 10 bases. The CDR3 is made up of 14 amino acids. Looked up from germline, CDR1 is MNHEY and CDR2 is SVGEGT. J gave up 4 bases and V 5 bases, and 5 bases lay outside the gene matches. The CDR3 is CASSQSGRVYEQYF. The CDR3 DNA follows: TGTGCCAGCAGTCAGAGCGGGAGGGTTTACGAGCAGTACTTC.

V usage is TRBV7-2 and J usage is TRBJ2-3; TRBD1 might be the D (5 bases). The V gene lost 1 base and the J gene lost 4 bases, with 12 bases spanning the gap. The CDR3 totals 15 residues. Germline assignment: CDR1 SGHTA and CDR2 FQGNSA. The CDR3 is CASSLEVGAADTQYF. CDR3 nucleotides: TGTGCCAGCAGCTTAGAGGTTGGGGCGGCAGATACGCAGTATTTT. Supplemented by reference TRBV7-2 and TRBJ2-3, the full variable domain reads GAGVSQSPSNKVTEKGKDVELRCDPISGHTALYWYRQSLGQGLEFLIYFQGNSAPDKSGLPSDRFSAERTGGSVSTLTIQRTQQEDSAVYLCASSLEVGAADTQYFGPGTRLTVL.

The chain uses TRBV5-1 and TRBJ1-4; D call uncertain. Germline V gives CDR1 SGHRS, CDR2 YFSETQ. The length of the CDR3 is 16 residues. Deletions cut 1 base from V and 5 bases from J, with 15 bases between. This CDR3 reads CASSLSPGRENEKLFF. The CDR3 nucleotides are TGCGCCAGCAGCTTGTCTCCGGGGAGGGAAAATGAAAAACTGTTTTTT.

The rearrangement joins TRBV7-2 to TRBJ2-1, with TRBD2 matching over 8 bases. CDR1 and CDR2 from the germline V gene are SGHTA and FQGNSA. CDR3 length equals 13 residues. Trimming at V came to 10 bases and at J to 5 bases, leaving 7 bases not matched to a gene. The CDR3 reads CATRVGGDNEQFF. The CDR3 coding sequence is TGTGCCACGAGGGTCGGGGGGGACAATGAGCAGTTCTTC.

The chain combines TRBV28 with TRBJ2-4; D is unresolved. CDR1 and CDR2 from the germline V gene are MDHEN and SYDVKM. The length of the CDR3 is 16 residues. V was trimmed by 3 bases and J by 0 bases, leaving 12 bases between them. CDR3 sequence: CASSFFRHLAKNIQYF. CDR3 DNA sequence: TGTGCCAGCAGTTTCTTCAGACATTTAGCCAAAAACATTCAGTACTTC.